This T cell receptor (beta chain) was sequenced during a study of blood T cell repertoires in COVID-19. CDR3 length: 14 amino acids. Germline CDR1 SGHNT, CDR2 YYREEE (reference sequence). Trimming took 1 base from V and 8 from J; bases not matched to a gene: 8. TCRdb keeps only in-frame clones here, not all; method: immunoSEQ multiplex PCR. The sample yields approximately 150,000 clones, under 90% seen once. This chain links TRBV5-4 with TRBJ1-1; TRBD1 agrees at 7 bases. Sequenced sample: PBMCs or T cells enriched from blood (not recorded which). The receptor was derived from a woman aged 50 to 60 who had recovered from COVID-19. The CDR3 sequence: CASSLWGTRGEAFF. DNA of the CDR3: TGTGCCAGCAGCTTGTGGGGGACCAGGGGGGAAGCTTTCTTT.